This T cell receptor beta chain was sequenced for a study of glioma-infiltrating T cells after dendritic cell vaccination. Overall study: Glioblastoma patients came from Phase I and II dendritic cell vaccination trials.

The CDR3 is made up of 14 amino acids. Germline assignment: CDR1 MNHNY and CDR2 SVGAGI (reference sequence). V shed 5 bases, J shed 3 bases, and the junction held 6 bases outside the gene matches. Only one count was recorded for this clone. TCRdb keeps only in-frame clones here, not all; method: immunoSEQ multiplex PCR. The sample consists of about 95,000 clones, over 65% of them appearing once. The input for sequencing was blood, taken before dendritic cell vaccination. The TCR was taken from a human donor with glioblastoma. The V call is TRBV6-6, the J call TRBJ2-7; 8 nucleotides agree with TRBD1. The CDR3 region is CASSGQGEFYEQYF. The DNA of the CDR3 is TGTGCCAGCAGTGGACAGGGCGAGTTCTACGAGCAGTACTTC.